This entry describes one TCR beta chain. What antigen it recognizes has not been identified. No base-level quality is on record; no much larger clone is a single base apart. Library prep was done by the immunoSEQ multiplex PCR assay. A mixture of 60 forward primers for TCR Vbeta segments and 13 reverse primers for TCR Jbeta segments was used in the multiplex PCR. The CDR3 region of rearranged TCR beta genes was amplified from genomic DNA by a multiplex PCR assay. The Illumina HiSeq System was used to sequence the amplified TCR beta libraries as 87-base-pair reads. Per the source publication's procedure: A later analysis tallied 70 million to 100 million unique TCR beta chains across the 666 repertoires, and roughly 11 million of those chains were shared by two or more donors. To remove PCR and sequencing errors, raw reads were error-corrected and collapsed into unique sequences using a nearest-neighbor algorithm that merged closely related sequences. V, D and J gene segments were assigned by aligning CDR3 sequences to IMGT reference sequences. For a sequence to be retained, a match of at least six nucleotides to both a V gene segment and a J gene segment was required. A rearrangement counted as productive if the CDR3 had no stop codons and remained in frame with V and J, and every other rearrangement counted as non-productive. CDR3 was defined according to IMGT convention as the region running from the second conserved V-encoded cysteine to the conserved J-encoded phenylalanine. In an earlier analysis of 550 to 650 of the donors, sequences lacking an unambiguous match to a single V gene segment were excluded. In an earlier analysis of several hundred of the donors, a V segment was called functional when productive rearrangements were above 56.7%, and segregating when the standard deviation between donors exceeded 5%. A statistical classification framework was built for diagnosing cytomegalovirus status from the catalog of TCR beta chain sequences. V and J gene assignment, in a later analysis, came from comparing TCR nucleotide sequences with IMGT/GENE-DB human TR gene sequences. The TCRdist pipeline was used in a later analysis to assign CDR3 sequences and most-parsimonious VDJ recombination scenarios. In a later analysis, every TCR beta chain was defined by the combination of its CDR3 amino acid sequence and its V-gene family, and reads without a unique V-gene family were dropped. In a later analysis, approximately 590 highly shared, low-generation-probability nucleotide sequences were removed to address suspected cross-contamination and a sequencing artifact. For each public chain, a later analysis derived a clonal expansion index from normalized ranks of inferred template counts within each repertoire. In a later analysis, generation probabilities were computed using a VDJ recombination model fitted to out-of-frame rearrangements, and the results were checked against IGoR. In a later analysis, TCR-TCR, TCR-HLA and TCR-CMV co-occurrence was scored with hypergeometric tests, and a repertoire-size bias correction was applied to TCR pairs. To estimate false discovery rates, a later analysis permuted the HLA or CMV assignments 20 times. A later analysis grouped co-occurring TCRs with DBSCAN, adding TCRdist sequence similarity when clustering within HLA-allele-positive subsets. Co-occurrence clustering excluded repertoires with fewer than 30,000 or more than 120,000 public chains, plus five with anomalous nucleotide sharing. The table was pulled from immuneACCESS by TCRdb, which kept in-frame rearrangements only. Such tables lose some clones; where checked, under half of the loss comes from unresolved V genes, and the rest has no known cause. Clone size and V and J calls were adopted from that table, with D and trimming inferred from the DNA. Here the sample has 150,000 to 200,000 clones; about three quarters occur a single time. The top ten constitute 3% to 3.5% of the sample.

The CDR3 holds 13 amino acids from the cysteine to the phenylalanine. Left in the record is the CDR3 DNA by itself, 39 bases read in frame from the first base. CDR1 is given as SEHNR and CDR2 as FQNEAQ, both from the germline V gene (reference sequence). V sheds 2 bases and J sheds 1 base, leaving 5 bases between their ends. The cohort was made up of approximately 670 healthy bone marrow donors. At the time of sampling, all cohort members were nominally healthy, though unrecorded immune exposures were likely present. The donor tested CMV seronegative and was one of the 352 seronegative cohort members. Every donor gave a peripheral blood sample, and the peripheral blood mononuclear cells from that sample were used for TCR beta sequencing. Genomic DNA extraction from the blood cell samples was performed with the Qiagen DNeasy Blood Extraction Kit. The source of the sample is a study of cytomegalovirus exposure and HLA in healthy donors (dated by TCRdb to about 2017). Turning to the overall study: An earlier analysis of some 500 of the donors reported about 250 Gb of sequence data and approximately 110 million unique TCR beta sequences from some 180 million T cells. Of the 398 genotyped donors, less than 85% were placed in the genetic ancestry cluster associated with self-reported Caucasian donors. A later genetic analysis took genome-wide SNP genotypes for about 55% of the roughly 700 donors and used that subset as a discovery cohort. About 5 DR-DQ haplotypes were handled as single units for association and clustering, since linkage in the cohort was strong. The study combined high-throughput TCR immunosequencing, statistical association of individual TCRs with disease status, and machine learning to predict cytomegalovirus infection status. The aim of the study was to test whether cataloging public T cell receptors could identify signatures of past pathogen exposure. Donor age, sex, ethnicity and CMV serostatus were collected together with the repertoire data. Both class I and class II loci were covered by HLA typing, at four-digit resolution. The number of donors typed differed by locus, with about 629-630 for A, B, C, DRB1 and DQB1, 522 for DQA1, 600 to 610 for DPA1, and approximately 470 for DPB1. A later analysis re-analyzed previously published TCR beta repertoires from approximately 700 donors and added high-resolution HLA genotyping to study TCR occurrence patterns. Using immunosequencing, the study profiled T cell repertoires from approximately 700 subjects and related those repertoires to cytomegalovirus serostatus. An earlier analysis of about 600 of the donors used high-throughput TCR beta sequencing to judge whether each TCR beta V gene segment behaved as functional or pseudogenic. Every discovery cohort repertoire had been produced on one sequencing platform. Among almost 400 genotyped donors of the cohort, an average of approximately 250,000 unique TCR beta nucleotide sequences were sequenced per donor, around 20% of them non-productive. In the later analysis, no new phenotypic data were used to find candidate immune exposures; instead, reliance was placed on TCR beta sequences and their occurrence across donors. Around 330 gigabases of sequencing data and 70 million to 100 million unique TCR sequences made up an early release that covered 500 to 650 HLA-typed donors. Along with the approximately 650-subject first cohort, a separate validation cohort of some 130 different subjects was used.

Results the study describes overall, beyond this receptor: A further reported finding was that TCR beta sequences accurately predicted the HLA-A and HLA-B alleles for most subjects in the first cohort. According to a later genetic analysis, donors in an Asian-associated ancestry cluster had fewer N-insertions in productive TCRs than the approximately 710-donor mean. Across donors, most TCR sequences were observed very rarely, whereas some public TCRs were present in many individuals. A group of highly shared sequence variants was considered likely to be a technical artifact of the sequencing pipeline. Cytomegalovirus status was reported to be diagnosed by the classifier with high specificity and sensitivity in both the original and validation cohorts. In vitro tests confirmed that a few of the cytomegalovirus-associated TCR beta chains recognize cytomegalovirus antigens. In an earlier analysis of some 640 of the donors, most TCR beta V segments were observed in productive rearrangements about 90% or about 30% of the time, broadly matching IMGT annotations. Presence/absence analyses assumed roughly uniform sequencing depth across donors, an assumption that may not hold. The earlier analysis of some 560 of the donors excluded 15 to 20 rarely observed V segments, including chromosome 9 orphons, because counts were too low. Specific HLA alleles were associated with around 18,000 TCR beta sequences at a false discovery rate of 0.05 in a later analysis. In a later analysis, several top co-occurrence clusters were reported to appear linked to parvovirus B19, influenza, CMV and Epstein-Barr virus. For the cohort, immune exposure information was limited to CMV serostatus. Correlated functional status among segregating V segments might be attributable to linkage disequilibrium, but an unknown experimental factor could not be ruled out. In this cohort, only TCR beta chains were sequenced, and detectable features were limited by the absence of alpha or paired-chain data. A later analysis found that HLA-associated TCR beta chains were more clonally expanded and had lower generation probabilities than equally common non-associated chains. It was suggested by the authors that the approach could potentially be generalized to other disease states and immunological phenotypes. The 87-base-pair reads could not distinguish some IMGT-functional V segments, including TRBV6-2 and TRBV6-3, so those segments were excluded. A total of fewer than 200 TCR beta chains were listed by the study as associated with cytomegalovirus. Because some donors lacked HLA typing at each locus, the association tests relied only on the typed subset. A later analysis found that most CMV-associated TCR beta chains appeared HLA-restricted, with HLA associations seemingly driven largely by CMV exposure. When HLA alleles, especially DR and DQ, strongly co-occurred, TCR associations were difficult to assign to individual alleles. A later analysis found that TCR association rates varied across HLA loci, with DRB1 alleles showing the most associated TCRs and HLA-C alleles the fewest. An association between a missense DCLRE1C variant and V-gene and J-gene trimming of TCR beta chains was found in a later genetic analysis and replicated in an independent cohort.

Recombination connected TRBV7-9 to TRBJ1-1; the D gene is unclear. This sequence originates from a woman aged 40 to 50 in good health and CMV-seronegative. Input material: PBMCs. The CDR3 loop reads CASSLNQNTEAFF. The DNA sequence is given as TGTGCCAGCAGCTTAAATCAGAACACTGAAGCTTTCTTT.